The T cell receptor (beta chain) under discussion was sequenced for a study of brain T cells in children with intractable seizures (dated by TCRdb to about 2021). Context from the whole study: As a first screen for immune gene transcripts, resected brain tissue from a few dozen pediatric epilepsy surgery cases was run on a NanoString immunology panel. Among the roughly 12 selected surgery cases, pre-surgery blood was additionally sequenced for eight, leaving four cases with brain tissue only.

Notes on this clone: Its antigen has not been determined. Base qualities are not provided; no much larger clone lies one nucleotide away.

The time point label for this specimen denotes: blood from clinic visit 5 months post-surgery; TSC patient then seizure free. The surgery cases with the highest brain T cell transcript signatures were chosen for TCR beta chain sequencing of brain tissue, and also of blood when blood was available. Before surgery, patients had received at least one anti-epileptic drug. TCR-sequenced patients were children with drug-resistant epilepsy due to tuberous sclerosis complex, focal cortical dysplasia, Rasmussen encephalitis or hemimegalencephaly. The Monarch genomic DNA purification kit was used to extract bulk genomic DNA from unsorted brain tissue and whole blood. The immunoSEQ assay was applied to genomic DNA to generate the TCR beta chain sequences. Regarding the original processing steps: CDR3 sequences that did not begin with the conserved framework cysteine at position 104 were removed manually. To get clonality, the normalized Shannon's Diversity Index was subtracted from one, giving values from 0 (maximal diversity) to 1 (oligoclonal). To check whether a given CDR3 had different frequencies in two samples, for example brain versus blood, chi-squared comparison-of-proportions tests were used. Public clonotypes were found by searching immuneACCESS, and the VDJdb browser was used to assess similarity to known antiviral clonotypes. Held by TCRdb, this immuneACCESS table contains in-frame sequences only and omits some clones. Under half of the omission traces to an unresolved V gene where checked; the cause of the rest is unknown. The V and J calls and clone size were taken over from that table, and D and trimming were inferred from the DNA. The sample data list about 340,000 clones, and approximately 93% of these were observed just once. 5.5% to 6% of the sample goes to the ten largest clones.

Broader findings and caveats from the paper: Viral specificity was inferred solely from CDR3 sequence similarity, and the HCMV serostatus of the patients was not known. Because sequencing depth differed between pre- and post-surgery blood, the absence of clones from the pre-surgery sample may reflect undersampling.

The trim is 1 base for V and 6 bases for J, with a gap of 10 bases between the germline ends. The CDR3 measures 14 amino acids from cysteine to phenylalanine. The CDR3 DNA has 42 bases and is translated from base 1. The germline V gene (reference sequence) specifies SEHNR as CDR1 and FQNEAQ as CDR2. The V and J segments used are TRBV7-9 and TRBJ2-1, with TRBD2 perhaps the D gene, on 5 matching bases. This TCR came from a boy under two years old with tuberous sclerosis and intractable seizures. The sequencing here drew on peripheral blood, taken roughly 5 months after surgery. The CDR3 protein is CASSLEIAPNEQFF. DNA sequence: TGTGCCAGCAGCTTAGAAATAGCGCCCAATGAGCAGTTCTTC.